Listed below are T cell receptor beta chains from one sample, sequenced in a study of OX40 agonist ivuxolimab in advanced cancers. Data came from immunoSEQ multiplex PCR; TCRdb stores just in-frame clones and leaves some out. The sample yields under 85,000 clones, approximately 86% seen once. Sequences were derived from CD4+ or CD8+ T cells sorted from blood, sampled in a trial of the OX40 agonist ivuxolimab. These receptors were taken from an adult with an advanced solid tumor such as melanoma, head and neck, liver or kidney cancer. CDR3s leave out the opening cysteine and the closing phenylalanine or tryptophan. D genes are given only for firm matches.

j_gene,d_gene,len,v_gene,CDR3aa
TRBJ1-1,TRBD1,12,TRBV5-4,ASSFGQGNTEAF
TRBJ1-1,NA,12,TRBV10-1,ASIIWRKNTEAF
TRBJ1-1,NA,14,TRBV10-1,ASSKVKTGPNTEAF
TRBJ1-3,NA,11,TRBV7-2,ASSFEGGNTIY
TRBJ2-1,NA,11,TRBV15,ATSRDVADEQF
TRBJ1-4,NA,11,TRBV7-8,ASSRDTSEKLF
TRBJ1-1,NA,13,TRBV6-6,ASSYSGRINTEAF
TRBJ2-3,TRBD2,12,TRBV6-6,ASSLASGADTQY
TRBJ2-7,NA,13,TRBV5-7,ASSLRDPSSYEQY
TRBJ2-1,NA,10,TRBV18,ASSFDLNEQF
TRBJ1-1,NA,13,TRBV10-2,ASSRITGFGTEAF
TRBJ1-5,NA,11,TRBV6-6,ASRRGKGEPQH
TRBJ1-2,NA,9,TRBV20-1,SARRVEGYT
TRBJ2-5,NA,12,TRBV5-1,ASSPSGVGETQY
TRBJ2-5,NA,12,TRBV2,ASTKRNWEETQY